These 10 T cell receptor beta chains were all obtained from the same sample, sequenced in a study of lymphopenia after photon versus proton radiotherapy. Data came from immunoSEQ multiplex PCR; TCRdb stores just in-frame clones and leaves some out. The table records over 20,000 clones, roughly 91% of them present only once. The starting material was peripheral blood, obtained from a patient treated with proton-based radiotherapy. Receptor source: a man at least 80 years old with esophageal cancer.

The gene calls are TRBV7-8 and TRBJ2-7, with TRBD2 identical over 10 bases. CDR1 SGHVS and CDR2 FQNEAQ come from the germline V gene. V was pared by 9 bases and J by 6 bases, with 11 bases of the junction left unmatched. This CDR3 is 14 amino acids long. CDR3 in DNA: TGTGCCAGTAAGAGCGGGAGGGCCTCGGGCGAGCAGTACTTC. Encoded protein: CASKSGRASGEQYF.

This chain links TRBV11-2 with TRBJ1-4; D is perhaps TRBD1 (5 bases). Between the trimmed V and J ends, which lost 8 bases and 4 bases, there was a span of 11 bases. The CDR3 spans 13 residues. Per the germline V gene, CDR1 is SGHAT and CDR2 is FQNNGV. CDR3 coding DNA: TGTGCCAGCTCGACGGGGGGTAATGAAAAACTGTTTTTT. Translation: CASSTGGNEKLFF.

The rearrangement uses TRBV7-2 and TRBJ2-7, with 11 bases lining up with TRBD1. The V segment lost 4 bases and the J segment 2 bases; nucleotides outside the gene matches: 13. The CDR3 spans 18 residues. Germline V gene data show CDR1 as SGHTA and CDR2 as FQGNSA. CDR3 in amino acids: CASSSTGTGGPITYEQYF. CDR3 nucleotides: TGTGCCAGCAGCTCCACAGGGACAGGGGGACCTATTACCTACGAGCAGTACTTC.

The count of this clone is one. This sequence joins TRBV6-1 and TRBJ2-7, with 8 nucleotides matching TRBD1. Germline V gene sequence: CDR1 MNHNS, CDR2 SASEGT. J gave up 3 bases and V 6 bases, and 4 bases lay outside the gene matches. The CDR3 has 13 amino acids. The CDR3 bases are TGTGCCAGCAGCGGACAGGGAAGCTACGAGCAGTACTTC. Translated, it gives CASSGQGSYEQYF.

CDR3 amino acids: CASSPPVALEQYF. The CDR3 coding sequence is TGTGCCAGCTCACCACCGGTGGCCTTGGAGCAGTACTTC. The V and J genes are TRBV18 and TRBJ2-7; D gene ambiguous. From germline, CDR1 is KGHSH and CDR2 LQKENI. The CDR3 totals 13 residues. Trimming took 0 bases from V and 7 from J, leaving 10 bases between them.

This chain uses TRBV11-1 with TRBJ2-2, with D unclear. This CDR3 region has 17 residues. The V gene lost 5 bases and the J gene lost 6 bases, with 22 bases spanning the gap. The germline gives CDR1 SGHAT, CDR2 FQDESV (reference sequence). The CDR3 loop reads CASSPPRGFRRSGELFF. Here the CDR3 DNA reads TGTGCCAGCAGCCCCCCCCGAGGATTCCGGCGCTCCGGGGAGCTGTTTTTT.

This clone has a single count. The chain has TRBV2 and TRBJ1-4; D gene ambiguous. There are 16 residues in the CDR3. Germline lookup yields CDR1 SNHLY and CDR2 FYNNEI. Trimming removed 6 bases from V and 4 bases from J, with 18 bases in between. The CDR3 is CASRTGPPLYNEKLFF. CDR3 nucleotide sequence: TGTGCCAGCAGAACCGGGCCTCCCCTCTATAATGAAAAACTGTTTTTT.

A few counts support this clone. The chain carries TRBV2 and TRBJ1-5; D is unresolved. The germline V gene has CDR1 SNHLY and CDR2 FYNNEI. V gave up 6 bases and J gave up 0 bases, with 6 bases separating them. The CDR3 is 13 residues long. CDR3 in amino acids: CASRDNSNQPQHF. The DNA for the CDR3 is TGTGCCAGCAGAGATAATAGCAATCAGCCCCAGCATTTT.

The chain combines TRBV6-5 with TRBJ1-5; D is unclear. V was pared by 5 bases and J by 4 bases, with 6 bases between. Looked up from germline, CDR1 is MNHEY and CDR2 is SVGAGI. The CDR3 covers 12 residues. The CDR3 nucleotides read TGTGCCAGCAGTCAGCCAAATCAGCCCCAGCATTTT. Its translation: CASSQPNQPQHF.

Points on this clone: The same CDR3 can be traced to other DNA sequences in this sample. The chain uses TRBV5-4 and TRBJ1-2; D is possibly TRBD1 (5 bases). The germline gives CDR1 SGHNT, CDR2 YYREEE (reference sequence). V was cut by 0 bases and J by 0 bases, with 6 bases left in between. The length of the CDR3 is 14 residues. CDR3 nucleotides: TGTGCCAGCAGCTTGGGGGGGACTAACTATGGCTACACCTTC. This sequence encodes CASSLGGTNYGYTF.